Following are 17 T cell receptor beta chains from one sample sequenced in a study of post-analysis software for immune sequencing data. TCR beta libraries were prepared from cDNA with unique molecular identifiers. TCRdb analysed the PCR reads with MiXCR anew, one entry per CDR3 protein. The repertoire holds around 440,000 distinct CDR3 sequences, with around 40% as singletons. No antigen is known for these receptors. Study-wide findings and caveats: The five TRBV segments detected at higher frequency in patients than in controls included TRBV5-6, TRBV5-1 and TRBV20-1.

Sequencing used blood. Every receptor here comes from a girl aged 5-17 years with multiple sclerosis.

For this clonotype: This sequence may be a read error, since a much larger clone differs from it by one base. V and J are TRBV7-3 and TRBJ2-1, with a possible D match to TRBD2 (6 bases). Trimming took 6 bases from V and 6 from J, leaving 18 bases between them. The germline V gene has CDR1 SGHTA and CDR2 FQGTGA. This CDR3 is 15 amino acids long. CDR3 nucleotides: TGTGCCAGCAGTCCCGGTCTAGCGATCTGCAATGAGCAGTTCTTC. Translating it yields CASSPGLAICNEQFF. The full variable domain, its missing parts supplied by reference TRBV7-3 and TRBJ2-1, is GAGVSQTPSNKVTEKGKYVELRCDPISGHTALYWYRQSLGQGPEFLIYFQGTGAADDSGLPNDRFFAVRPEGSVSTLKIQRTERGDSAVYLCASSPGLAICNEQFFGPGTRLTVL.

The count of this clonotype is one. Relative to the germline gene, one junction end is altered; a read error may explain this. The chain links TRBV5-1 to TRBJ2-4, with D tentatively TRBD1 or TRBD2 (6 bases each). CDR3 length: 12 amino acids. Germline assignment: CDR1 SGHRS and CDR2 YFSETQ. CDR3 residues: CASSLLRGEQCF. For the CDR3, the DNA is TGCGCCAGCAGCTTGCTAAGGGGGGAGCAGTGCTTC.

CDR3 nucleotide sequence: TGTGCCAGCAGCTTCCTAGCGGGAGGTTACGAGCAGTACTTC. Encoded protein: CASSFLAGGYEQYF. The chain links TRBV7-9 to TRBJ2-5, with 11 bases identical to TRBD2. TRBJ2-7 matches the DNA end more closely, so the J call is doubtful. The CDR3 is 14 amino acids. CDR1 and CDR2 (germline): SEHNR, FQNEAQ (reference sequence).

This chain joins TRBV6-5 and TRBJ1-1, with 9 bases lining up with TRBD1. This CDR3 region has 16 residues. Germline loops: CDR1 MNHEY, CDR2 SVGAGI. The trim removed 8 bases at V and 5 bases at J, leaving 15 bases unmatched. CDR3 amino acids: CASLGRTGGRRTEAFF. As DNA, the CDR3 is TGTGCCAGCCTTGGGCGAACAGGGGGCCGGAGGACTGAAGCTTTCTTT.

The CDR3 region is CASSPTGQGHEQYF. In DNA, the CDR3 is TGTGCCAGCAGTCCTACCGGCCAAGGGCACGAGCAGTACTTC. V is TRBV12-3 or TRBV12-4 and J is TRBJ2-7, with D unclear. V shed 5 bases and J shed 5 bases, with 16 bases lying between them. The CDR3 has 14 amino acids.

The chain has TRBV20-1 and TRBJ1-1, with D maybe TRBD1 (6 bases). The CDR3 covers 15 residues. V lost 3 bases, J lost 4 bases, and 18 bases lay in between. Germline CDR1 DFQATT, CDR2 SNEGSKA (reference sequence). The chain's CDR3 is CSARDSSGWGTEAFF. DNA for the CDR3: TGCAGTGCTAGGGACAGTAGTGGCTGGGGCACTGAAGCTTTCTTT.

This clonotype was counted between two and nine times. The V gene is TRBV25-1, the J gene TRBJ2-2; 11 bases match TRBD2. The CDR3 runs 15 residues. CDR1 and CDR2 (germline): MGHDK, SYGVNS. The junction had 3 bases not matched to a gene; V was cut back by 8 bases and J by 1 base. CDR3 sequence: CASETSGKNTGELFF. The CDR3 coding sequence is TGTGCCAGCGAGACTAGCGGGAAGAACACCGGGGAGCTGTTTTTT.

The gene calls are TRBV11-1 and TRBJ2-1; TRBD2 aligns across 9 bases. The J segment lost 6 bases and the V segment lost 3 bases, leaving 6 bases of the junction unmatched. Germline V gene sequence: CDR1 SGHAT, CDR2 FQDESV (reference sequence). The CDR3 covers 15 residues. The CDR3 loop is CASSLREGLVNEQFF. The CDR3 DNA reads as TGTGCCAGCAGCTTGCGGGAGGGCCTCGTCAATGAGCAGTTCTTC. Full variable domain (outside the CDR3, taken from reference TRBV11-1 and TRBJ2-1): EAEVAQSPRYKITEKSQAVAFWCDPISGHATLYWYRQILGQGPELLVQFQDESVVDDSQLPKDRFSAERLKGVDSTLKIQPAELGDSAMYLCASSLREGLVNEQFFGPGTRLTVL.

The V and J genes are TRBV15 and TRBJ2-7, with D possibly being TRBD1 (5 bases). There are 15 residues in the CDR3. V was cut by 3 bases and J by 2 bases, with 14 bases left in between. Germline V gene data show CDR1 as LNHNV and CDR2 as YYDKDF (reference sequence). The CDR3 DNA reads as TGTGCCACCAGCAGGGGATCGACAGCAACCTACGAGCAGTACTTC. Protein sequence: CATSRGSTATYEQYF.

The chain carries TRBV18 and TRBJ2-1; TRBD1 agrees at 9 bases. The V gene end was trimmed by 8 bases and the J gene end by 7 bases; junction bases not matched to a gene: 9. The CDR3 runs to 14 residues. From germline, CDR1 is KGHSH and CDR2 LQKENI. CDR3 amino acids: CASPVSGTGNEQFF. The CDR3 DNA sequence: TGTGCCAGCCCAGTCTCCGGGACAGGGAATGAGCAGTTCTTC.

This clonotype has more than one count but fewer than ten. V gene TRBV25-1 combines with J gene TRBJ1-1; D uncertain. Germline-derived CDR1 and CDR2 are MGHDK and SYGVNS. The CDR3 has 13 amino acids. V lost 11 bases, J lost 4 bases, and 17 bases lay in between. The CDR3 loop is CASFEGEGTEAFF. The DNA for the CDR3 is TGTGCCTCCTTCGAGGGTGAGGGCACTGAAGCTTTCTTT.

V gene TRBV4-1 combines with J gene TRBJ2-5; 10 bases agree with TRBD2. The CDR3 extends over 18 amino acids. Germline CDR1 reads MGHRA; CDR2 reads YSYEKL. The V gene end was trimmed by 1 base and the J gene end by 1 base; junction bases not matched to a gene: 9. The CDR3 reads CASSQVGRLAGFQETQYF. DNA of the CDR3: TGCGCCAGCAGCCAAGTTGGCAGACTAGCGGGTTTCCAAGAGACCCAGTACTTC.

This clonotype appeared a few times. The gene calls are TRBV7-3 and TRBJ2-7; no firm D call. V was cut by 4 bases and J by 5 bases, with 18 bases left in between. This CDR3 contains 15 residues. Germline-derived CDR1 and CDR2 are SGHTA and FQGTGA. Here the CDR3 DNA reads TGTGCCAGCAGCTCCACCTCAAGCCCAAGCCACGAGCAGTACTTC. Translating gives CASSSTSSPSHEQYF. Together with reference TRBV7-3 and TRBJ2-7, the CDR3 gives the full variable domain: GAGVSQTPSNKVTEKGKYVELRCDPISGHTALYWYRQSLGQGPEFLIYFQGTGAADDSGLPNDRFFAVRPEGSVSTLKIQRTERGDSAVYLCASSSTSSPSHEQYFGPGTRLTVT.

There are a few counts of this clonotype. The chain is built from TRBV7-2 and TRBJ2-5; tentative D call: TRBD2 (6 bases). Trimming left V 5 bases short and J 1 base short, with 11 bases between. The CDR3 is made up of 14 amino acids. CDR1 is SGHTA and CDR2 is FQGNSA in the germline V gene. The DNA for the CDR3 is TGTGCCAGCAGCCCCGGAGGGATCCAAGAGACCCAGTACTTC. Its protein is CASSPGGIQETQYF.

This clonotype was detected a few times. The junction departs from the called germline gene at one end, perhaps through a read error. CDR3 coding DNA: TGTGCCATCAGCGCAGGGGACGTTTCCAATGAGCAGTTCTTC. Translating gives CAISAGDVSNEQFF. This chain joins TRBV15 and TRBJ2-1, with D perhaps matching TRBD1 (6 bases). The CDR3 has 14 residues. Germline CDR1 LNHNV, CDR2 YYDKDF (reference sequence).

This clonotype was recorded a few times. The CDR3 sequence: CASSPTYNEQFF. Written as DNA, the CDR3 is TGTGCCAGCAGCCCGACCTACAATGAGCAGTTCTTC. The V and J genes are TRBV21-1 and TRBJ2-1. TRBV21-1 is deemed a pseudogene. This CDR3 spans 12 amino acids.

In DNA, the CDR3 is TGCGCCAGCAAAAATGCCCCTGACAACTATGGCTACACCTTC. This sequence encodes CASKNAPDNYGYTF. The gene calls are TRBV5-1 and TRBJ1-2; no reliable D call. Germline lookup yields CDR1 SGHRS and CDR2 YFSETQ. The CDR3 loop spans 14 amino acids. V lost 6 bases, J lost 2 bases, and 14 bases lay in between. The complete variable domain, with remaining parts taken from reference TRBV5-1 and TRBJ1-2, reads KAGVTQTPRYLIKTRGQQVTLSCSPISGHRSVSWYQQTPGQGLQFLFEYFSETQRNKGNFPGRFSGRQFSNSRSEMNVSTLELGDSALYLCASKNAPDNYGYTFGSGTRLTVV.